This TCR beta chain was captured by sequencing in a study of cytomegalovirus exposure and HLA in healthy donors (dated by TCRdb to the late 2010s). Concerning the study at large: According to an earlier analysis of 450 to 650 of the donors, some 180 million T cells yielded 90 million to 130 million unique TCR beta sequences and 276 Gb of sequence data. Approximately 310 gigabases of sequencing data and around 85 million unique TCR sequences made up an early release that covered 500 to 650 HLA-typed donors. Of the roughly 430 genotyped donors, approximately 83% fell in the genetic ancestry cluster associated with self-reported Caucasian donors. The aim of the study was to test whether cataloging public T cell receptors could identify signatures of past pathogen exposure. The study used immunosequencing to profile the T cell repertoires of approximately 630 subjects and linked those repertoires to cytomegalovirus serostatus. A separate validation cohort of over a hundred different subjects was used in addition to the approximately 700-subject first cohort. To predict cytomegalovirus infection status, the study combined high-throughput TCR immunosequencing, statistical association of individual TCRs with disease status, and machine learning. To study patterns of TCR occurrence, a later analysis re-analyzed previously published TCR beta repertoires from hundreds of donors and added high-resolution HLA genotyping. In the later analysis, no new phenotypic data were used to find candidate immune exposures; instead, reliance was placed on TCR beta sequences and their occurrence across donors. To decide whether each TCR beta V gene segment behaved as functional or pseudogenic, an earlier analysis of over 500 of the donors relied on high-throughput TCR beta sequencing. Donor age, sex, ethnicity and CMV serostatus were compiled alongside the repertoire data. A later genetic analysis used genome-wide SNP genotypes for about three fifths of the roughly 700 donors, treating that subset as a discovery cohort. All discovery cohort repertoires had been generated using a single sequencing platform. HLA typing covered class I and class II loci at four-digit resolution. Typing coverage differed by locus: A, B, C, DRB1 and DQB1 were typed in about 620-640 donors, DQA1 in roughly 510, DPA1 in approximately 600, and DPB1 in around 440. Roughly five DR-DQ haplotypes were handled as single units for association and clustering because linkage in the cohort was strong. Among some 410 genotyped donors of the cohort, an average of approximately 200,000 unique TCR beta nucleotide sequences was sequenced per donor, of which approximately 18% were non-productive.

Points the paper makes about the study in general: Most TCR sequences were observed very rarely across donors, whereas some public TCRs were present in many individuals. In a later analysis, most CMV-associated TCR beta chains were found to appear HLA-restricted, with HLA associations seemingly driven largely by CMV exposure. The presence/absence analyses assumed that sequencing depth was roughly uniform across donors, and that assumption may not be true. CMV serostatus was the only immune exposure information available for the cohort. In a later analysis, HLA-associated TCR beta chains showed more clonal expansion and lower generation probabilities than non-associated chains that were equally common. This cohort had only TCR beta chains sequenced, and the lack of alpha or paired-chain data limited which features could be detected. Because some donors lacked HLA typing at each locus, the association tests relied only on the typed subset. In a later analysis, TCR association rates were found to vary across HLA loci, with the most associated TCRs seen for DRB1 alleles and the fewest for HLA-C alleles. A later genetic analysis reported fewer N-insertions in productive TCRs among donors in an Asian-associated ancestry cluster than the roughly 700-donor mean. The study listed 150 to 200 TCR beta chains as associated with cytomegalovirus. A further reported finding was that TCR beta sequences accurately predicted the HLA-A and HLA-B alleles for most subjects in the first cohort. In an earlier analysis of about 550 of the donors, most TCR beta V segments were observed in productive rearrangements about 87% or about 30% of the time, broadly matching IMGT annotations. In both the original and validation cohorts, the classifier was reported to diagnose cytomegalovirus status with high specificity and sensitivity. Because counts were too low, more than 15 rarely observed V segments, including chromosome 9 orphons, were left out of the earlier analysis of about 620 of the donors. The authors suggested that the approach could potentially be generalized to other disease states and immunological phenotypes. Several of the top co-occurrence clusters appeared to be linked to parvovirus B19, influenza, CMV and Epstein-Barr virus, according to a later analysis. Linkage disequilibrium might explain the correlated functional status among segregating V segments, but an unknown experimental factor could not be excluded. In vitro tests confirmed that a few of the cytomegalovirus-associated TCR beta chains recognize cytomegalovirus antigens. Some IMGT-functional V segments, including TRBV6-2 and TRBV6-3, could not be distinguished by the 87-base-pair reads and were therefore excluded. The sequencing pipeline was judged likely to have produced a cluster of highly shared sequence variants as a technical artifact. In a later analysis, 16,951 TCR beta sequences were associated with specific HLA alleles at a false discovery rate of 0.05. Assigning TCR associations to individual alleles was difficult when HLA alleles, especially DR and DQ, strongly co-occurred. An association between a missense DCLRE1C variant and V-gene and J-gene trimming of TCR beta chains was found in a later genetic analysis and replicated in an independent cohort.

This clone was detected a few times. It has no known antigen specificity. No base-level quality is on record; no much larger clone is a single base apart. In total, approximately 700 healthy bone marrow donors made up the cohort. At the time of sampling, every cohort member was nominally healthy, though immune exposures that went unrecorded were likely present. The donor tested CMV seropositive, placing the donor among the 250 to 300 seropositive members of the cohort. Each donor provided a peripheral blood sample, and peripheral blood mononuclear cells were used for TCR beta sequencing. The Qiagen DNeasy Blood Extraction Kit was used to extract genomic DNA from the blood cell samples. Spanning cysteine to phenylalanine, the CDR3 consists of 15 amino acids. Only the CDR3 part of the read is kept: 45 bases, read in frame from the first base. V loses 0 bases, J loses 3 bases, and the germline ends lie 10 bases apart. The germline V gene gives CDR1 as MNHEY and CDR2 as SVGAGI.

Receptors were amplified or captured by the immunoSEQ multiplex PCR assay. A mixture of 60 forward primers for TCR Vbeta segments and 13 reverse primers for TCR Jbeta segments was used in the multiplex PCR. The CDR3 region of rearranged TCR beta genes was amplified from genomic DNA with a multiplex PCR assay. The Illumina HiSeq System was used to sequence the amplified TCR beta libraries as 87-base-pair reads. The authors' analysis ran thus. Across the 500 to 850 repertoires, a later analysis counted roughly 84 million unique TCR beta chains, around 11 million of which were shared by at least two donors. A nearest-neighbor algorithm error-corrected the raw reads and collapsed the reads into unique sequences, merging closely related sequences to remove PCR and sequencing errors. Alignment of CDR3 sequences to IMGT reference sequences was used to assign V, D and J gene segments. For a sequence to be retained, at least a six-nucleotide match to both a V gene segment and a J gene segment was required. Rearrangements were called productive when the CDR3 lacked stop codons and stayed in frame with V and J; all others were non-productive. CDR3 was defined by IMGT convention, running from the second conserved V-encoded cysteine to the conserved J-encoded phenylalanine. The earlier analysis of about 570 of the donors excluded any sequence lacking an unambiguous match to a single V gene segment. An earlier analysis of a few hundred of the donors classified V segments as functional when productive rearrangements were above 56.7% and as segregating when the standard deviation between donors was above 5%. A statistical classification framework was built for diagnosing cytomegalovirus status from the catalog of TCR beta chain sequences. In a later analysis, TCR nucleotide sequences were compared against IMGT/GENE-DB human TR gene sequences so that V and J genes could be assigned. In a later analysis, CDR3 sequences and most-parsimonious VDJ recombination scenarios were assigned using the TCRdist pipeline. In a later analysis, each TCR beta chain was defined by its CDR3 amino acid sequence together with its V-gene family, and reads without a unique V-gene family were excluded. To address suspected cross-contamination and a sequencing artifact, a later analysis removed a few hundred highly shared, low-generation-probability nucleotide sequences. A later analysis calculated a clonal expansion index for each public chain from normalized within-repertoire ranks of inferred template counts. A later analysis computed generation probabilities with a VDJ recombination model fitted to out-of-frame rearrangements, and checked the results against IGoR. In a later analysis, TCR-TCR, TCR-HLA and TCR-CMV co-occurrence was scored with hypergeometric tests, and a repertoire-size bias correction was applied to TCR pairs. A later analysis estimated false discovery rates by permuting HLA or CMV assignments 20 times. In a later analysis, co-occurring TCRs were grouped using DBSCAN, and TCRdist sequence similarity was added for clustering within HLA-allele-positive subsets. Co-occurrence clustering excluded repertoires with fewer than 30,000 or more than 120,000 public chains, plus five with anomalous nucleotide sharing. TCRdb holds this immuneACCESS table with in-frame rearrangements only. Some clones are missing; in checked studies, unresolved V genes explain under half, and the rest has no known cause. V and J calls and clone size follow that table, whereas D and trimming were derived from the DNA. Here the sample has about 190,000 clones; about four fifths occur a single time. The ten top clones hold 2.6% of the sample.

The chain is assembled from TRBV6-5 and TRBJ2-3, with TRBD2 as a weak D call on 5 bases. The origin of this receptor is a woman aged 50 to 65 in good health and CMV-seropositive. Material: PBMCs. The DNA sequence follows: TGTGCCAGCAGTTACTCCTCCTGGGAGACAGATACGCAGTATTTT. Translated, it reads CASSYSSWETDTQYF.